This record looks at one T cell receptor (beta chain) sequence and its context. Its antigen is unidentified. Germline V gives CDR1 SGHRS, CDR2 YFSETQ. This CDR3 contains 15 residues. Trimming took 4 bases from V and 5 from J, leaving 18 bases between them. The entry originates in a study of CD4 T cells in relation to SARS-CoV-2 and coronaviruses. Only in-frame clones appear in the TCRdb table, and some are missing; sequencing was by immunoSEQ multiplex PCR. The sample holds some 44,000 clones, approximately 80% seen once. The rearrangement links TRBV5-1 to TRBJ2-5; possibly TRBD1 for D (6 bases). Sequencing was done on a sample of naive CD4+ T cells from PBMCs, cultured in vitro. Subset indicated: naive CD4+ T cells isolated by negative enrichment. The receptor's source is an adult with COVID-19. CDR3 loop: CASSLPRPQGETQYF. The DNA for the CDR3 is TGCGCCAGCAGCCTACCTAGACCCCAGGGGGAGACCCAGTACTTC.